This is a list of T cell receptor beta chains from one sample in a study of shared clonotypes between healthy human individuals. Assay used: immunoSEQ multiplex PCR; TCRdb lists only in-frame clones, some missing. The sample shows approximately 2.5 million clones, 80% to 95% of them seen only once. Material for sequencing was naive CD4+ T cells from PBMCs. These receptors were taken from a man younger than 35 in good health. Some clones in this sample may be carry-over from other donors' samples. Each CDR3 is given with its conserved first and last residue. A D gene is named only where the DNA matches it firmly. Clone size is not always given. Where it is, it says once, few, many or a class for expanded clones.

CASRGEVLDGYTF TGCGCCAGCAGGGGGGAGGTTTTGGATGGCTACACCTTC TRBJ1-2 - TRBV4-1 - 13
CASSSRGDGYTF TGTGCCAGCAGCTCCCGGGGTGATGGCTACACCTTC TRBJ1-2 - TRBV7-3 - 12
CASSQGQGRGYTF TGTGCCAGCAGTCAGGGACAGGGAAGGGGCTACACCTTC TRBJ1-2 - TRBV28 TRBD1 13
CASSAGGEKLFF TGTGCCAGCAGCGCAGGGGGTGAAAAACTGTTTTTT TRBJ1-4 - TRBV2 TRBD1 12
CASSLQAPTGGETQYF TGTGCCAGCAGCTTACAGGCCCCCACAGGGGGGGAGACCCAGTACTTC TRBJ2-5 - TRBV7-6 TRBD1 16
CASSPRGTGGGYEQYF TGTGCCAGCAGCCCCCGGGGGACAGGGGGCGGCTACGAGCAGTACTTC TRBJ2-7 - TRBV11-2 TRBD1 16
CASDPSGRAGRGTDTQYF TGTGCCAGCGATCCTAGCGGGAGGGCCGGGAGGGGCACAGATACGCAGTATTTT TRBJ2-3 - TRBV2 TRBD2 18
CASSLGGAQEWNYGYTF TGTGCCAGCAGCTTAGGAGGGGCCCAGGAATGGAACTATGGCTACACCTTC TRBJ1-2 - TRBV7-2 - 17
CASSVSSGRANEQFF TGTGCCAGCAGCGTATCCAGCGGGAGGGCCAATGAGCAGTTCTTC TRBJ2-1 - TRBV9 TRBD2 15
CASSQGRLAGGLIAKNIQYF TGCGCCAGCAGCCAAGGCAGACTAGCGGGAGGGTTAATAGCCAAAAACATTCAGTACTTC TRBJ2-4 once TRBV4-1 TRBD2 20
CASSLRLAVTDTQYF TGTGCCAGCAGCTTAAGGCTAGCGGTCACAGATACGCAGTATTTT TRBJ2-3 - TRBV11-2 TRBD2 15
CASSPGGYEQYF TGTGCCAGCTCTCCCGGTGGGTACGAGCAGTACTTC TRBJ2-7 - TRBV18 - 12
CASRRQEADSYEQYF TGTGCCAGCAGGCGGCAAGAGGCAGACTCCTACGAGCAGTACTTC TRBJ2-7 - TRBV28 - 15
CASSLIWSGYTTDTQYF TGTGCCAGCAGCTTAATTTGGTCGGGCTATACCACAGATACGCAGTATTTT TRBJ2-3 - TRBV7-8 - 17
CATMSWSLHF TGTGCCACCATGAGTTGGTCCCTCCACTTT TRBJ1-6 - TRBV28 - 10
CASLTGLGYGYTF TGTGCCAGCCTCACAGGCCTCGGCTATGGCTACACCTTC TRBJ1-2 few TRBV2 - 13
CAWSATRDSSSGANVLTF TGTGCCTGGAGCGCCACTCGGGACAGTAGCTCTGGGGCCAACGTCCTGACTTTC TRBJ2-6 - TRBV30 TRBD1 18
CASSPARTGMEKLFF TGTGCCAGTAGTCCAGCCAGGACAGGGATGGAAAAACTGTTTTTT TRBJ1-4 - TRBV19 TRBD1 15
CASSLLGNYGYTF TGTGCCAGCAGTTTATTAGGGAACTATGGCTACACCTTC TRBJ1-2 - TRBV27 - 13
CASSLGTGLLTEAFF TGTGCCAGCAGCTTGGGGACAGGGCTATTAACTGAAGCTTTCTTT TRBJ1-1 - TRBV7-3 TRBD1 15
CASSALPSGHYGYTF TGTGCCAGCAGTGCCCTTCCCTCCGGCCACTATGGCTACACCTTC TRBJ1-2 - TRBV27 - 15
CASSQTSGRGTGELFF TGTGCCAGCAGCCAGACTAGCGGGAGAGGAACCGGGGAGCTGTTTTTT TRBJ2-2 - TRBV6-4 TRBD2 16
CASSLTSGSRQYNERFF TGTGCCAGCAGCCTAACTAGCGGGAGCCGCCAATACAATGAGCGGTTCTTC TRBJ2-1 - TRBV9 TRBD2 17
CASSFRQFNQPQHF TGTGCCAGCAGTTTTAGGCAGTTCAATCAGCCCCAGCATTTT TRBJ1-5 - TRBV2 - 14
CASSLGGDEKLFF TGTGCCAGCAGCTTAGGTGGAGATGAAAAACTGTTTTTT TRBJ1-4 - TRBV7-9 - 13
CASSLWDRQETQYF TGTGCCAGCAGTTTATGGGACAGACAAGAGACCCAGTACTTC TRBJ2-5 - TRBV27 TRBD1 14
CASSQEAQAGEAFF TGTGCCAGCAGCCAAGAGGCGCAGGCTGGAGAAGCTTTCTTT TRBJ1-1 - TRBV14 - 14
CASSPRVLPGNTIYF TGTGCCAGCAGCCCCAGGGTACTCCCCGGAAACACCATATATTTT TRBJ1-3 - TRBV7-2 - 15
CASSLDQGDTQYF TGTGCCAGCAGCTTGGATCAGGGAGATACGCAGTATTTT TRBJ2-3 - TRBV5-4 - 13
CSVAAHGGGYEQFF TGCAGCGTTGCAGCACATGGGGGCGGGTATGAGCAGTTCTTC TRBJ2-1 - TRBV29-1 - 14
CASSKTRQGDPLWRANVLTF TGTGCCAGCTCTAAAACCCGACAGGGGGACCCTCTCTGGCGGGCCAACGTCCTGACTTTC TRBJ2-6 - TRBV27 TRBD1 20
CASSLAWGNEQFF TGTGCCAGCAGCCTAGCGTGGGGCAATGAGCAGTTCTTC TRBJ2-1 - TRBV7-2 - 13
CASRYRSSYEQYF TGTGCCAGCAGATACAGAAGCTCCTACGAGCAGTACTTC TRBJ2-7 - TRBV11-2 - 13
CSARGPGQGYF TGCAGTGCTAGAGGCCCGGGACAGGGGTACTTC TRBJ2-7 - TRBV20-1 TRBD1 11
CASSFGSGNTIYF TGTGCCAGCAGTTTTGGCTCTGGAAACACCATATATTTT TRBJ1-3 - TRBV28 - 13
CSVRKTGGPTEAFF TGCAGCGTCCGCAAAACAGGGGGACCAACTGAAGCTTTCTTT TRBJ1-1 - TRBV29-1 TRBD1 14
CASSSRDYGEQYF TGTGCCAGCAGCTCCCGGGACTACGGGGAGCAGTACTTC TRBJ2-7 - TRBV5-4 TRBD2 13
CASRGQGSDTQYF TGCGCCAGCAGGGGACAGGGTTCAGATACGCAGTATTTT TRBJ2-3 - TRBV5-1 TRBD1 13
CASSLLGQPYGYTF TGTGCCAGCAGTTTATTGGGGCAGCCCTATGGCTACACCTTC TRBJ1-2 - TRBV27 - 14
CASSLRRVASYNEQFF TGTGCCAGCAGTTTAAGGAGGGTAGCCTCCTACAATGAGCAGTTCTTC TRBJ2-1 - TRBV27 - 16
CASTLLRDNQPQHF TGTGCCAGCACCCTTTTGCGCGACAATCAGCCCCAGCATTTT TRBJ1-5 - TRBV28 - 14
CASSLTPTGYYSEQYF TGTGCCAGCAGCTTAACCCCGACAGGGTATTATAGCGAGCAGTACTTC TRBJ2-7 - TRBV7-9 TRBD1 16
CASSPTTKANTGELFF TGTGCCAGCTCACCTACTACTAAAGCGAACACCGGGGAGCTGTTTTTT TRBJ2-2 - TRBV18 - 16
CASSSSGPSGGTQYF TGTGCCAGCAGTTCGTCGGGCCCTTCTGGGGGGACCCAGTACTTC TRBJ2-5 once TRBV27 - 15
CASSGSTYNEQFF TGTGCCAGCAGTGGATCTACTTACAATGAGCAGTTCTTC TRBJ2-1 - TRBV6-1 - 13
CASRLAGGEYNEQFF TGTGCCAGCAGACTAGCGGGAGGGGAATACAATGAGCAGTTCTTC TRBJ2-1 - TRBV6-6 TRBD2 15
CASSSGNRGANDEQFF TGTGCCAGCAGCTCCGGAAACAGGGGCGCTAATGATGAGCAGTTCTTC TRBJ2-1 once TRBV11-2 TRBD1 16
CASSLGPVNSPLHF TGTGCCAGCAGCTTAGGTCCGGTTAATTCACCCCTCCACTTT TRBJ1-6 once TRBV7-9 - 14
CASSLLGGSHEQFF TGCGCCAGCAGCTTGCTTGGGGGTAGTCATGAGCAGTTCTTC TRBJ2-1 - TRBV5-1 - 14
CASSSAGSNQPQHF TGTGCCAGCAGTTCCGCGGGAAGCAATCAGCCCCAGCATTTT TRBJ1-5 - TRBV28 - 14
CASSLSAPGGYEQYF TGTGCCAGCAGCTTATCGGCCCCGGGAGGGTACGAGCAGTACTTC TRBJ2-7 - TRBV7-2 TRBD2 15
CASSRTLGVNTEAFF TGTGCCAGCTCTCGGACCCTGGGGGTGAACACTGAAGCTTTCTTT TRBJ1-1 - TRBV18 - 15
CASGKLNSPLHF TGTGCCAGCGGGAAACTCAATTCACCCCTCCACTTT TRBJ1-6 - TRBV27 - 12
CASSLGSGTEDTGELFF TGTGCCAGCAGCTTAGGGTCCGGGACAGAGGACACCGGGGAGCTGTTTTTT TRBJ2-2 - TRBV11-3 TRBD1 17
CASSLADASQPQHF TGTGCCAGCAGCTTGGCCGACGCCTCTCAGCCCCAGCATTTT TRBJ1-5 - TRBV5-5 - 14
CASSGGLAGIYEQYF TGTGCCAGCAGCGGGGGACTAGCGGGAATCTACGAGCAGTACTTC TRBJ2-7 once TRBV11-2 TRBD2 15
CASSPPGLPYNEQFF TGTGCCAGCAGCCCACCGGGACTCCCCTACAATGAGCAGTTCTTC TRBJ2-1 - TRBV7-2 - 15
CASSQETGHRGELFF TGCGCCAGCAGCCAAGAAACAGGGCACCGCGGGGAGCTGTTTTTT TRBJ2-2 - TRBV4-1 - 15
CASSTASGPRGETQYF TGCGCCAGCAGCACAGCTAGCGGGCCCCGGGGGGAGACCCAGTACTTC TRBJ2-5 - TRBV5-1 TRBD2 16